This T cell receptor (beta chain) was identified during a study of cytomegalovirus exposure and HLA in healthy donors (dated by TCRdb to 2016 to 2017). About the investigation overall: An earlier analysis of roughly 610 of the donors reported over 250 Gb of sequence data and 100 million to 120 million unique TCR beta sequences obtained from around 180 million T cells. Approximately 310 gigabases of sequencing data and some 85 million unique TCR sequences were included in an early release covering over 600 HLA-typed donors. Of the 398 genotyped donors, less than 90% were placed in the genetic ancestry cluster associated with self-reported Caucasian donors. The study was designed to test whether signatures of past pathogen exposure could be identified by cataloging public T cell receptors. Using immunosequencing, the study profiled T cell repertoires from fewer than 850 subjects and related those repertoires to cytomegalovirus serostatus. Besides the first cohort of approximately 710 subjects, a separate validation cohort made up of roughly 130 different subjects was used. High-throughput TCR immunosequencing, statistical association of individual TCRs with disease status, and machine learning were combined to predict cytomegalovirus infection status. In a later analysis, previously published TCR beta repertoires from hundreds of donors were re-analyzed and high-resolution HLA genotyping was added so that TCR occurrence patterns could be studied. The later analysis used no new phenotypic data to find candidate immune exposures, relying instead on TCR beta sequences and their occurrence across donors. In an earlier analysis of around 540 of the donors, high-throughput TCR beta sequencing was used to judge whether each TCR beta V gene segment behaved as functional or pseudogenic. Donor age, sex, ethnicity and CMV serostatus were collected together with the repertoire data. In a later genetic analysis, genome-wide SNP genotypes for about three fifths of the roughly 670 donors were used, and that subset was treated as a discovery cohort. All discovery cohort repertoires had been generated using a single sequencing platform. Both class I and class II loci were covered by HLA typing, at four-digit resolution. Typing coverage varied by locus: roughly 620-640 donors for A, B, C, DRB1 and DQB1; more than 500 for DQA1; 606 for DPA1; roughly 450 for DPB1. Because of strong linkage in the cohort, four to six DR-DQ haplotypes were treated as single units for association and clustering. Across some 400 genotyped donors of the cohort, an average of roughly 230,000 unique TCR beta nucleotide sequences per donor were sequenced, and 15% to 20% of those sequences were non-productive.

The CDR3 measures 16 amino acids from cysteine to phenylalanine. Just CDR3 DNA is preserved here, 48 bases in frame from base 1. According to the germline V gene, CDR1 reads SGDLS and CDR2 reads YYNGEE. V lost 4 bases and J lost 6 bases, and the count of bases not matched to a germline gene is 10. Comments on this clone: Its antigen specificity is not known. Qualities for individual bases were not recorded, and no much larger clone is one base off.

The cohort was made up of 500 to 800 healthy bone marrow donors. At the time of sampling, all cohort members were nominally healthy, though unrecorded immune exposures were likely present. The donor was CMV seropositive and was included in the group of 250 to 300 seropositive cohort members. A peripheral blood sample was provided by each donor, and peripheral blood mononuclear cells were used for TCR beta sequencing. The Qiagen DNeasy Blood Extraction Kit was used to extract genomic DNA from the blood cell samples. Points the paper makes about the study in general: A later genetic analysis associated a missense DCLRE1C variant with V-gene and J-gene trimming of TCR beta chains, and an independent cohort replicated the association. In a later genetic analysis, fewer N-insertions in productive TCRs were reported among donors in an Asian-associated ancestry cluster than the roughly 700-donor mean. In an earlier analysis of several hundred of the donors, most TCR beta V segments were observed in productive rearrangements about 87% or about 30% of the time, broadly matching IMGT annotations. The only immune exposure information available for the cohort was CMV serostatus. Linkage disequilibrium might explain the correlated functional status among segregating V segments, but an unknown experimental factor could not be excluded. The study listed 170 or so TCR beta chains as associated with cytomegalovirus. A later analysis reported that several top co-occurrence clusters appeared linked to parvovirus B19, influenza, CMV and Epstein-Barr virus. Presence/absence analyses assumed roughly uniform sequencing depth across donors, an assumption that may not hold. Strong co-occurrence of HLA alleles, especially DR and DQ, made assigning TCR associations to individual alleles difficult. According to the authors, the approach could potentially be generalized to other disease states and immunological phenotypes. Because the 87-base-pair reads could not distinguish some IMGT-functional V segments, including TRBV6-2 and TRBV6-3, those segments were excluded. In both the original and validation cohorts, the classifier was reported to diagnose cytomegalovirus status with high specificity and sensitivity. Specific HLA alleles were associated with some 15,000 TCR beta sequences at a false discovery rate of 0.05 in a later analysis. Compared with equally common non-associated chains, HLA-associated TCR beta chains in a later analysis were more clonally expanded and had lower generation probabilities. Because some donors lacked HLA typing at each locus, the association tests relied only on the typed subset. A cluster of highly shared sequence variants was judged likely to represent a technical artifact of the sequencing pipeline. A further reported finding was that TCR beta sequences accurately predicted the HLA-A and HLA-B alleles for most subjects in the first cohort. Only TCR beta chains were sequenced in this cohort, and the absence of alpha or paired-chain data limited detectable features. Because counts were too low, about 17 rarely observed V segments, including chromosome 9 orphons, were excluded from the earlier analysis of around 640 of the donors. In a later analysis, TCR association rates were found to vary across HLA loci, with the most associated TCRs seen for DRB1 alleles and the fewest for HLA-C alleles. A later analysis found that most CMV-associated TCR beta chains appeared HLA-restricted, with HLA associations seemingly driven largely by CMV exposure. Most TCR sequences were observed very rarely across donors, whereas some public TCRs were present in many individuals. In vitro tests confirmed that a few of the cytomegalovirus-associated TCR beta chains recognize cytomegalovirus antigens.

The library was obtained by the immunoSEQ multiplex PCR assay. A mixture of 60 forward primers for TCR Vbeta segments and 13 reverse primers for TCR Jbeta segments was used in the multiplex PCR. A multiplex PCR assay on genomic DNA amplified the CDR3 region of rearranged TCR beta genes. On the Illumina HiSeq System, the amplified TCR beta libraries were sequenced as 87-base-pair reads. On the study's bioinformatics: A later analysis counted 65 million to 90 million unique TCR beta chains across the 550 to 700 repertoires, and some 12 million of these chains were shared by at least two donors. A nearest-neighbor algorithm error-corrected the raw reads and collapsed the reads into unique sequences, merging closely related sequences to remove PCR and sequencing errors. V, D and J gene segments were assigned by aligning CDR3 sequences to IMGT reference sequences. Each retained sequence needed at least a six-nucleotide match to both a V gene segment and a J gene segment. A rearrangement was called productive if the CDR3 had no stop codons and remained in frame with V and J, and every other rearrangement was called non-productive. Following IMGT convention, CDR3 was defined as the stretch from the second conserved V-encoded cysteine up to the conserved J-encoded phenylalanine. Sequences without an unambiguous match to a single V gene segment were excluded from the earlier analysis of about 600 of the donors. In an earlier analysis of almost 600 of the donors, a V segment was called functional when productive rearrangements were above 56.7%, and segregating when the standard deviation between donors exceeded 5%. A statistical classification framework was developed to diagnose cytomegalovirus status using the catalog of TCR beta chain sequences. In a later analysis, V and J genes were assigned by comparing TCR nucleotide sequences against IMGT/GENE-DB human TR gene sequences. Using the TCRdist pipeline, a later analysis assigned CDR3 sequences along with most-parsimonious VDJ recombination scenarios. In a later analysis, each TCR beta chain was defined by its CDR3 amino acid sequence together with its V-gene family, and reads without a unique V-gene family were excluded. In a later analysis, approximately 590 highly shared, low-generation-probability nucleotide sequences were removed to address suspected cross-contamination and a sequencing artifact. A later analysis calculated a clonal expansion index for each public chain from normalized within-repertoire ranks of inferred template counts. In a later analysis, generation probabilities were computed using a VDJ recombination model fitted to out-of-frame rearrangements, and the results were checked against IGoR. In a later analysis, TCR-TCR, TCR-HLA and TCR-CMV co-occurrence was scored with hypergeometric tests, and a repertoire-size bias correction was applied to TCR pairs. In a later analysis, false discovery rates were estimated by permuting HLA or CMV assignments 20 times. In a later analysis, co-occurring TCRs were grouped using DBSCAN, with TCRdist sequence similarity added in when clustering inside HLA-allele-positive subsets. Repertoires with fewer than 30,000 or more than 120,000 public chains, plus five repertoires with anomalous nucleotide sharing, were excluded from co-occurrence clustering. TCRdb stores this immuneACCESS table with in-frame sequences only. Part of the clones is absent; in the studies checked, under half of the shortfall reflects unresolved V genes, and no reason is known for the rest. Clonal size and the V and J genes are those of that table, whereas D and trimming came from the DNA. This sample lists about 120,000 clones; over 6.5% were detected once. Clones ranked in the top ten supply 6% to 7.5% of the sample.

The sequencing sample was made of PBMCs. The chain employs TRBV9 and TRBJ2-1; 10 junctional bases match TRBD1. The origin of this receptor is a woman between 40 and 55 years old in good health and CMV-seropositive. The CDR3 loop reads CASSSRRQGATNEQFF. The nucleotide sequence is TGTGCCAGCAGCTCTAGACGACAGGGGGCAACCAATGAGCAGTTCTTC.